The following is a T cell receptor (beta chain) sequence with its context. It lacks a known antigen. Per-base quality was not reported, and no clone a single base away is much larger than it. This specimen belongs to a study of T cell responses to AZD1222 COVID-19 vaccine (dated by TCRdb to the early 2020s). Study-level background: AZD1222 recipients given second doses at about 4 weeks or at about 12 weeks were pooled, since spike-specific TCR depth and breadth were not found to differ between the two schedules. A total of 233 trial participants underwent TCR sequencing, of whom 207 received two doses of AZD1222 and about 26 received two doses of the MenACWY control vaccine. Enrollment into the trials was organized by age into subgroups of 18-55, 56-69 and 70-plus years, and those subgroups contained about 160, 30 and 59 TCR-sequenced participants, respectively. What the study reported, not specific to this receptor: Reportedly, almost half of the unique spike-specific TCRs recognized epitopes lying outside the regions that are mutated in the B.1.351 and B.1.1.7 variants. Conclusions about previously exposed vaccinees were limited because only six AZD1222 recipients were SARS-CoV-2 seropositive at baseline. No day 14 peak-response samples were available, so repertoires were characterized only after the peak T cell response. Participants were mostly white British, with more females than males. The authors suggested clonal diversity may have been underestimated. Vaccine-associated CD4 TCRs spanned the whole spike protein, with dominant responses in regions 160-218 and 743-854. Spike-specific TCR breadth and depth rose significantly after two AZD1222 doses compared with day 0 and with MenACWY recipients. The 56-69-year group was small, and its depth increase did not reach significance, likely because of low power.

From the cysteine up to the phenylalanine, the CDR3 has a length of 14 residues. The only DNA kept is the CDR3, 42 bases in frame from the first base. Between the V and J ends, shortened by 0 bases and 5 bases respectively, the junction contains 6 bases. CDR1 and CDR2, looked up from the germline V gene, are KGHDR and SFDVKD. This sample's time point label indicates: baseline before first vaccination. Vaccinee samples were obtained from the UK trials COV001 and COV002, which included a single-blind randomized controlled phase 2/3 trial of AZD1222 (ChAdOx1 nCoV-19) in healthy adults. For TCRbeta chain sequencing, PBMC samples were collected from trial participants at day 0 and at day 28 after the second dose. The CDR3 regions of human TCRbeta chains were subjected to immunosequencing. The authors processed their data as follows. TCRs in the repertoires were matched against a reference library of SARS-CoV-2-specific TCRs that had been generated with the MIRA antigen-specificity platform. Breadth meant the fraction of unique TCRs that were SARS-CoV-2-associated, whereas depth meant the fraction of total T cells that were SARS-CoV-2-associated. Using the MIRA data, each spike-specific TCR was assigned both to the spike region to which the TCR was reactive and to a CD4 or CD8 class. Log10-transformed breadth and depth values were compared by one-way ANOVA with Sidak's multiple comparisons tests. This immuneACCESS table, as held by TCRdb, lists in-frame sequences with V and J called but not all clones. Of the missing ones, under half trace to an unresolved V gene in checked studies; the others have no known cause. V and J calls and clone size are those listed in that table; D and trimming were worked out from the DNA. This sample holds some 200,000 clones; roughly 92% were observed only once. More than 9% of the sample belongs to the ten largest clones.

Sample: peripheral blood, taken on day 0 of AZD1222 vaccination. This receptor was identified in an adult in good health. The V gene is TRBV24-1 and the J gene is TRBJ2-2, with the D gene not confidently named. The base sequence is TGTGCCACCAGTGATTTGAGAGGAACCGGGGAGCTGTTTTTT. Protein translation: CATSDLRGTGELFF.